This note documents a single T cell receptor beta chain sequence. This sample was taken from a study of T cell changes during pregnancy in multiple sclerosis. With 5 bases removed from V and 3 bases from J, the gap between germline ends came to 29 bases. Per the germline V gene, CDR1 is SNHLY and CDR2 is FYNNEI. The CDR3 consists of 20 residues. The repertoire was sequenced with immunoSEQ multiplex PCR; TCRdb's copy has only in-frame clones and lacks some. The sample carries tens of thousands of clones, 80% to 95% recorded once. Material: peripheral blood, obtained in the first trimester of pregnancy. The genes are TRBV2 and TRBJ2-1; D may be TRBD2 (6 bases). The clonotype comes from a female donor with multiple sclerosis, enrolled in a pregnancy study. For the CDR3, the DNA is TGTGCCAGCAGTTGGGGTAGGGGCGGGACGGTCCCCCGTAACTACAATGAGCAGTTCTTC. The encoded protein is CASSWGRGGTVPRNYNEQFF.